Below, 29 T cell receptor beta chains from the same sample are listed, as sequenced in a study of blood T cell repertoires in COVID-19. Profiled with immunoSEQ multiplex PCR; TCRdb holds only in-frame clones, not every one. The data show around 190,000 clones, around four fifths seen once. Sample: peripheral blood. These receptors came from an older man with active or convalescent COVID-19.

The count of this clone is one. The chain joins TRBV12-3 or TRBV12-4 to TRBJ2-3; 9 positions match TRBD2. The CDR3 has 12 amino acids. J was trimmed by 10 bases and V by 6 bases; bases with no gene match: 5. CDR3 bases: TGTGCCAGCAGACTAGCGGGTAGAGCGCAGTATTTT. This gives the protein CASRLAGRAQYF.

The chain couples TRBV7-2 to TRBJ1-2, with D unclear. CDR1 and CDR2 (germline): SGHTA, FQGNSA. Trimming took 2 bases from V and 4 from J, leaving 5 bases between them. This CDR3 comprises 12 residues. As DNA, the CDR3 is TGTGCCAGCAGCTTAAGCTCCTATGGCTACACCTTC. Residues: CASSLSSYGYTF.

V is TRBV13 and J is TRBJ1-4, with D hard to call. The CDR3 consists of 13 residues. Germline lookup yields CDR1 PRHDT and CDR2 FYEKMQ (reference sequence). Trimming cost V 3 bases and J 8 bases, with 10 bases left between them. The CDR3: CASSFLGEEKLFF. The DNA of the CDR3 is TGTGCCAGCAGCTTTTTGGGAGAAGAAAAACTGTTTTTT.

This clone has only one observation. In DNA form, the CDR3 reads TGTGCCAGTAGTATAGACAGGGGAAGCAATCAGCCCCAGCATTTT. Protein product: CASSIDRGSNQPQHF. The chain is built from TRBV19 and TRBJ1-5; the D gene is possibly TRBD1 (6 bases). The germline CDR1 and CDR2 sequences are LNHDA and SQIVND (reference sequence). V dropped 0 bases and J dropped 1 base, with 7 bases sitting between them. The CDR3 consists of 15 residues.

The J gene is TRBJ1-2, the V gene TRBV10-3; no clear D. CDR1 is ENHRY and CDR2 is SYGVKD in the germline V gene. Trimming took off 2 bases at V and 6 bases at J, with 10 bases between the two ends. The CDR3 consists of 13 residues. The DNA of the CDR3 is TGTGCCATCAGTGAGACAGTTGGCCATGGCTACACCTTC. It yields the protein CAISETVGHGYTF.

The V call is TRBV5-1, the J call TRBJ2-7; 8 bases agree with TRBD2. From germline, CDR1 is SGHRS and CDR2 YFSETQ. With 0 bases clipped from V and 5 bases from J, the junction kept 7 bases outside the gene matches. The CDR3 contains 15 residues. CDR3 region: CASSLVSGAHDEQYF. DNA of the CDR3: TGCGCCAGCAGCTTGGTTAGCGGGGCCCACGACGAGCAGTACTTC.

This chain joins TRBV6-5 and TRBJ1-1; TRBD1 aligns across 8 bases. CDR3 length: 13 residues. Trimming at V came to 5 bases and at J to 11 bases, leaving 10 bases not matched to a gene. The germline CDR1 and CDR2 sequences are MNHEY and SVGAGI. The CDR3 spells CASSTGQGQGAFF. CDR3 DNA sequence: TGTGCCAGCAGTACTGGACAGGGTCAGGGGGCTTTCTTT.

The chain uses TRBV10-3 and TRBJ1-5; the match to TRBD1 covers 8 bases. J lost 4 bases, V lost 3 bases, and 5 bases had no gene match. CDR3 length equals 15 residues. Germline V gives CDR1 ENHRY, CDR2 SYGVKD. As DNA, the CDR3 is TGTGCCATCAGTGAATGGACAGGGAATAATCAGCCCCAGCATTTT. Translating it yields CAISEWTGNNQPQHF.

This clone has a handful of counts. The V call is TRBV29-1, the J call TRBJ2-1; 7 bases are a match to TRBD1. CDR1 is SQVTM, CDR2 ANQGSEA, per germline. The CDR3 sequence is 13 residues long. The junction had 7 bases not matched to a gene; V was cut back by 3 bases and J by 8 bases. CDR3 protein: CSVERGTADEQFF. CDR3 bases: TGCAGCGTTGAGAGGGGGACAGCCGATGAGCAGTTCTTC.

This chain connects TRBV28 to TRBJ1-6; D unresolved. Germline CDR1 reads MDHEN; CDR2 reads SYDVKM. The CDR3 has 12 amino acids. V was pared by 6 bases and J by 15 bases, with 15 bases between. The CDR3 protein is CASSHDGSVLHF. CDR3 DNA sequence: TGTGCCAGCAGCCATGACGGGTCGGTCCTCCACTTT.

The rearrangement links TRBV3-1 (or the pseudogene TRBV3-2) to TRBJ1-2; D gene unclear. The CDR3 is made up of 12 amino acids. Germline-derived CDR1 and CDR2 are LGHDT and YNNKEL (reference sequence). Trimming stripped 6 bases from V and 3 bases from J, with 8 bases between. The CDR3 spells CASSPGDYGYTF. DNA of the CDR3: TGTGCCAGCAGTCCCGGGGACTATGGCTACACCTTC.

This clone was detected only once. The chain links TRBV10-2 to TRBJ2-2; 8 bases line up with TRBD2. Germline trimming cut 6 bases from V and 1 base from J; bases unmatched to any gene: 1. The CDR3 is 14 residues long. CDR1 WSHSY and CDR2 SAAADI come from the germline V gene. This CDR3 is CASRSGGNTGELFF. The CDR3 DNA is TGCGCCAGCAGGAGCGGGGGGAACACCGGGGAGCTGTTTTTT.

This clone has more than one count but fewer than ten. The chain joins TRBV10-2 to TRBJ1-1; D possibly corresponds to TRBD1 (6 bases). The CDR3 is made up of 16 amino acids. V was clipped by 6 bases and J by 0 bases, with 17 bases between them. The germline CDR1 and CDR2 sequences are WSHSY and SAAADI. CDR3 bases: TGCGCCAGCAGGGATGGGACACCTACACTGAACACTGAAGCTTTCTTT. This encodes CASRDGTPTLNTEAFF.

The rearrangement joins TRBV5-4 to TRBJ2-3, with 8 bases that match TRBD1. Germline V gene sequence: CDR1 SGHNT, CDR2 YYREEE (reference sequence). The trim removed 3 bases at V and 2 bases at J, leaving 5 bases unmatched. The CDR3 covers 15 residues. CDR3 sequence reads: CASSSGQGVTDTQYF. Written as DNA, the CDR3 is TGTGCCAGCAGCTCAGGACAGGGAGTCACAGATACGCAGTATTTT.

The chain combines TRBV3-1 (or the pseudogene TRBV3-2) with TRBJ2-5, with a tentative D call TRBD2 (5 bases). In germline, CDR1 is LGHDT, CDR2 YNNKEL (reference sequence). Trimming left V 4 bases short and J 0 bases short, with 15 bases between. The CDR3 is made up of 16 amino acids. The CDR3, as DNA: TGTGCCAGCAGCCGGGGAGTAGCTGCCGACCAAGAGACCCAGTACTTC. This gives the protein CASSRGVAADQETQYF.

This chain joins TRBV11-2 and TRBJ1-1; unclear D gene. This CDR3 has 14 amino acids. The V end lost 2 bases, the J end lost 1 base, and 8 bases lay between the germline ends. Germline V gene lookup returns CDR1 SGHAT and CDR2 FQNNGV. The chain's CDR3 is CASSLSVTNTEAFF. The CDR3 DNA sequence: TGTGCCAGCAGCTTAAGCGTAACGAACACTGAAGCTTTCTTT.

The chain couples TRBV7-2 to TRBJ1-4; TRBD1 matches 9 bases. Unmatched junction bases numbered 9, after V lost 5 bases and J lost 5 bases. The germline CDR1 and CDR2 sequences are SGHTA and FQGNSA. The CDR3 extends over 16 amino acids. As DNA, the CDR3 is TGTGCCAGCAGCGCAACAGGGGGCAGGGGAAATGAAAAACTGTTTTTT. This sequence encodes CASSATGGRGNEKLFF.

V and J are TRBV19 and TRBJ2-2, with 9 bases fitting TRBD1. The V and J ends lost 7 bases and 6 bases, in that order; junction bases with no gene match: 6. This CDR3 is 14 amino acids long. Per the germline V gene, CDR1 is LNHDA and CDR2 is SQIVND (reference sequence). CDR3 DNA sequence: TGTGCCAGTACCCACGGACAGGGGTCCGGGGAGCTGTTTTTT. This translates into CASTHGQGSGELFF.

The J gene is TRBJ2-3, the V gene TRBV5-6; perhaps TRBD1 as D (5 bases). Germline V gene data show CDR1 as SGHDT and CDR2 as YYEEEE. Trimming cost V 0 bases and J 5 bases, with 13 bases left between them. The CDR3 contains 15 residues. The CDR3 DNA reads TGTGCCAGCAGCTTGGCGACAGTTAGAGGAGATACGCAGTATTTT. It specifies CASSLATVRGDTQYF.

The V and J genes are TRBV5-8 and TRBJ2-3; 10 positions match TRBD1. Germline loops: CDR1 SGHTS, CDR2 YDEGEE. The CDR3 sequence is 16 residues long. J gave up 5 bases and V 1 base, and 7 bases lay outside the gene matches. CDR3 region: CASSLLRQGAGDTQYF. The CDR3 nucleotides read TGTGCCAGCAGCTTGCTGAGACAGGGGGCAGGAGATACGCAGTATTTT.

CDR3 sequence reads: CASSYGAGGAEKLFF. The CDR3 DNA reads TGTGCCAGCAGTTACGGGGCAGGGGGCGCGGAAAAACTGTTTTTT. The chain has TRBV6-5 and TRBJ1-4; TRBD1 agrees at 8 bases. Germline loops: CDR1 MNHEY, CDR2 SVGAGI. V shed 2 bases and J 8 bases; nucleotides not matched to a gene: 7. The CDR3 consists of 15 residues.

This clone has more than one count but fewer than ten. The CDR3 reads CSGTTPGPDTQYF. Written as DNA, the CDR3 is TGCAGCGGGACTACCCCTGGGCCAGATACGCAGTATTTT. This rearrangement joins TRBV29-1 to TRBJ2-3, with D maybe TRBD2 (6 bases). Germline CDR1 is SQVTM and CDR2 is ANQGSEA. The CDR3 is made up of 13 amino acids. V gave up 7 bases and J gave up 4 bases, with 15 bases separating them.

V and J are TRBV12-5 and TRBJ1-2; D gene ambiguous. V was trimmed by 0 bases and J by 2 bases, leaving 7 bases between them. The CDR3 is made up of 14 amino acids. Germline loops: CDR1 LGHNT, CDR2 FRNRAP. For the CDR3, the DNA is TGTGCTAGTGGTTTGGTACAATCCAACTATGGCTACACCTTC. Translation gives CASGLVQSNYGYTF.

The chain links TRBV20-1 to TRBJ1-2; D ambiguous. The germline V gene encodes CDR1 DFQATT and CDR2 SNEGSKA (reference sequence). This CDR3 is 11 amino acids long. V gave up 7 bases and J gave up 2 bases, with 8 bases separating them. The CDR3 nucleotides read TGCAGTGTGCCCCAGAACTATGGCTACACCTTC. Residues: CSVPQNYGYTF.

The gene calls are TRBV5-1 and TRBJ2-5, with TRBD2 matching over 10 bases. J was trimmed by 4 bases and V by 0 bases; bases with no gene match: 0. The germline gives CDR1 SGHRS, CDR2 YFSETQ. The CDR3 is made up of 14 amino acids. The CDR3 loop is CASSLGTSGETQYF. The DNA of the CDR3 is TGCGCCAGCAGCTTGGGGACTAGCGGAGAGACCCAGTACTTC.

The CDR3 DNA follows: TGTGCCAGCAGTGAACCCGGGACAGGGACTAACTATGGCTACACCTTC. The encoded protein is CASSEPGTGTNYGYTF. V is TRBV6-1 and J is TRBJ1-2, with 9 bases that match TRBD1. With 2 bases clipped from V and 0 bases from J, the junction kept 4 bases outside the gene matches. Germline V gene sequence: CDR1 MNHNS, CDR2 SASEGT. This CDR3 region has 16 residues.

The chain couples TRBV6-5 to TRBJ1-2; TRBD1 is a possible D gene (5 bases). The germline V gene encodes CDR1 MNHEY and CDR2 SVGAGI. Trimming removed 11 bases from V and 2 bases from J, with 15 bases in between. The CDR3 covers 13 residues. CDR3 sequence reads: CAGQGFRNYGYTF. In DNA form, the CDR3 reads TGTGCCGGGCAGGGTTTCAGGAACTATGGCTACACCTTC.

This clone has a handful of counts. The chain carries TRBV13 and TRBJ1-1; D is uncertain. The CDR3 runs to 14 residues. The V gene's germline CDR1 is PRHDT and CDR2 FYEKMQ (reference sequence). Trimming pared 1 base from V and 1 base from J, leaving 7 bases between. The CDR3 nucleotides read TGTGCCAGCAGCTTAGCGCACAGGAACACTGAAGCTTTCTTT. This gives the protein CASSLAHRNTEAFF. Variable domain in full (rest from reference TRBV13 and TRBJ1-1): AAGVIQSPRHLIKEKRETATLKCYPIPRHDTVYWYQQGPGQDPQFLISFYEKMQSDKGSIPDRFSAQQFSDYHSELNMSSLELGDSALYFCASSLAHRNTEAFFGQGTRLTVV.

CDR3 region: CASSPRDRYTREETQYF. The CDR3 DNA reads TGTGCCAGCAGTCCTCGGGACAGGTACACCAGGGAAGAGACCCAGTACTTC. The chain employs TRBV6-6 and TRBJ2-5; 8 positions agree with TRBD1. Germline CDR1 is MNHNY and CDR2 is SVGAGI (reference sequence). The CDR3 has 17 amino acids. V was clipped by 5 bases and J by 3 bases; unmatched bases: 14.